Listed below are T cell receptor beta chains from one sample, sequenced in a study of sequential checkpoint blockade in melanoma. Generated by immunoSEQ multiplex PCR, the TCRdb table keeps only in-frame clones and is missing some. The data show about 4,000 clones, with around 19% seen just once and under 25% held by the top ten. Specimen: tumor tissue (inferred from file names), collected from a patient given nivolumab and ipilimumab in sequence. The receptors derive from a human patient with melanoma. Some clones in this sample may be carry-over from other donors' samples. CDR3s include the opening cysteine and the closing phenylalanine or tryptophan. The D gene is left open where the match is weak. Size values are once, few and many counts, or a class for expanded clones, and some rows have none.

v_call: TRBV9
clone_size: -
d_call: -
j_call: TRBJ2-1
cdr3_nt: TGTGCCAGCAGTGGTTACGGGGGGCCCTCCGGGCAGTTCTTC
cdr3_aa: CASSGYGGPSGQFF

v_call: TRBV11-3
clone_size: few
d_call: TRBD1
j_call: TRBJ2-7
cdr3_nt: TGTGCCAGCAGCGGTTGGGACAGGGTACACGAGCAGTACTTC
cdr3_aa: CASSGWDRVHEQYF

v_call: TRBV30
clone_size: -
d_call: TRBD1
j_call: TRBJ1-5
cdr3_nt: TGTGCCTGGAGACACCCAGGGGGTAGTCAGCCCCAGCATTTT
cdr3_aa: CAWRHPGGSQPQHF

v_call: TRBV11-3
clone_size: medium-sized
d_call: -
j_call: TRBJ1-1
cdr3_nt: TGTGCCAGCAGCTTATGGGTGGGTGGGACTGAAGCTTTCTTT
cdr3_aa: CASSLWVGGTEAFF

v_call: TRBV11-3
clone_size: many
d_call: -
j_call: TRBJ2-1
cdr3_nt: TGTGCCAGCAGGCCCGAGCGCTCCTACAATGAGCAGTTCTTC
cdr3_aa: CASRPERSYNEQFF

v_call: TRBV19
clone_size: few
d_call: -
j_call: TRBJ2-2
cdr3_nt: TGTGCCAGTAGTATACAGGGTTATCCCGGGGAGCTGTTTTTT
cdr3_aa: CASSIQGYPGELFF

v_call: TRBV6-8
clone_size: few
d_call: -
j_call: TRBJ1-5
cdr3_nt: TGTGCCAGCAGTTACGCGGCAAGCAATCAGCCCCAGCATTTT
cdr3_aa: CASSYAASNQPQHF

v_call: TRBV6-8
clone_size: -
d_call: TRBD2
j_call: TRBJ2-3
cdr3_nt: TGTGCCATTTCTAGCGGGGGGTTAAGCACAGATACGCAGTATTTT
cdr3_aa: CAISSGGLSTDTQYF

v_call: TRBV6-8
clone_size: few
d_call: -
j_call: TRBJ1-1
cdr3_nt: TGTGCCAGCAGTTTCACCACAGGTATGAACACTGAAGCTTTCTTT
cdr3_aa: CASSFTTGMNTEAFF

v_call: TRBV29-1
clone_size: -
d_call: -
j_call: TRBJ2-7
cdr3_nt: TGCAGCGTTGAGTTTCATGAGGCCTCCTACGAGCAGTACTTC
cdr3_aa: CSVEFHEASYEQYF

v_call: TRBV5-1
clone_size: -
d_call: -
j_call: TRBJ2-7
cdr3_nt: TGCGCCAGCAGCGGTGGACCCCGGGACGCCTCGTACCTCTACGAGCAGTACTTC
cdr3_aa: CASSGGPRDASYLYEQYF

v_call: TRBV30
clone_size: few
d_call: -
j_call: TRBJ1-2
cdr3_nt: TGTGCCTGGAGTGCTCGGATGGGGCTCTATGGCTACACCTTC
cdr3_aa: CAWSARMGLYGYTF

v_call: TRBV14
clone_size: -
d_call: TRBD1
j_call: TRBJ1-2
cdr3_nt: TGTGCCAGCAGCCAAGCCACACAGGGGCGTCGCGGCTACACCTTC
cdr3_aa: CASSQATQGRRGYTF

v_call: TRBV6-8
clone_size: -
d_call: -
j_call: TRBJ2-1
cdr3_nt: TGTGCCAGCAGTAAAGAGAGGGGTAATGAGCAGTTCTTC
cdr3_aa: CASSKERGNEQFF

v_call: TRBV5-1
clone_size: -
d_call: TRBD1
j_call: TRBJ2-2
cdr3_nt: TGCGCCAGCAGCGACGGGACAGGGATCACCGGGGAGCTGTTTTTT
cdr3_aa: CASSDGTGITGELFF

v_call: TRBV30
clone_size: few
d_call: TRBD2
j_call: TRBJ2-1
cdr3_nt: TGTGCCTGGAGTGTACAAGCGGGGGGGCTCAATGAGCAGTTCTTC
cdr3_aa: CAWSVQAGGLNEQFF

v_call: TRBV19
clone_size: few
d_call: -
j_call: TRBJ1-2
cdr3_nt: TGTGCCAGTAGTATCCGAAGACTGGGACACAACTACTATGGCTACACCTTC
cdr3_aa: CASSIRRLGHNYYGYTF

v_call: TRBV19
clone_size: -
d_call: TRBD1
j_call: TRBJ1-1
cdr3_nt: TGTGCCAGTAGTTACCTTGGCTGGACAGGACCGAACACTGAAGCTTTCTTT
cdr3_aa: CASSYLGWTGPNTEAFF

v_call: TRBV19
clone_size: once
d_call: -
j_call: TRBJ2-5
cdr3_nt: TGTGCCAGCGGTGTTTTCCAAGAGACCCAGTACTTC
cdr3_aa: CASGVFQETQYF

v_call: TRBV19
clone_size: -
d_call: -
j_call: TRBJ2-2
cdr3_nt: TGTGCCAGTAGTTCACAGGGTCACACCGGGGAGCTGTTTTTT
cdr3_aa: CASSSQGHTGELFF

v_call: TRBV28
clone_size: large
d_call: TRBD2
j_call: TRBJ2-5
cdr3_nt: TGTGCCAGCAGTTTTACTCTCTCGACTAGCGGAGTGGGGAAAGAGACCCAGTACTTC
cdr3_aa: CASSFTLSTSGVGKETQYF

v_call: TRBV30
clone_size: -
d_call: -
j_call: TRBJ1-2
cdr3_nt: TGTGCCTTGCAGCCCGGGCCAGGGGCTGGCTACACCTTC
cdr3_aa: CALQPGPGAGYTF

v_call: TRBV10-2
clone_size: -
d_call: TRBD2
j_call: TRBJ2-1
cdr3_nt: TGCGCCAGCAGTGAGCCTCTCCAGGCTAGCGGGAGTTACGAGCAGTTCTTC
cdr3_aa: CASSEPLQASGSYEQFF

v_call: TRBV4-1
clone_size: medium-sized
d_call: -
j_call: TRBJ1-3
cdr3_nt: TGCGCCAGCAGCCAGTTGACGTGGGGAGAGACTGGAAACACCATATATTTT
cdr3_aa: CASSQLTWGETGNTIYF